This T cell receptor beta chain was recovered during a study of shared clonotypes between healthy human individuals. V lost 5 bases, J lost 1 base, and 6 bases stayed unmatched. Germline values: CDR1 GTSNPN, CDR2 SVGIG (reference sequence). This CDR3 contains 16 residues. Adult Caucasians living in Nashville, Tennessee made up all of the donors. Naive CD45RA+ and memory CD45RA-negative subsets were split from CD4+ cells. Generated by immunoSEQ multiplex PCR, the TCRdb table keeps only in-frame clones and is missing some. The sample has approximately 2.3 million clones, approximately 93% seen once; the top ten hold roughly 0.36%. Findings and limits, study-wide: In general, naive subsets displayed greater estimated richness than memory subsets did.

For this clone: Antigen unknown.

This chain uses TRBV30 with TRBJ2-7, with 15 bases identical to TRBD2. The receptor's source is a man between 18 and 29 years old in good health. Some clones in this sample may be carry-over from other donors' samples. Sequenced sample: naive CD4+ T cells from PBMCs. The subset was: CD45RA+ positively selected. This CDR3 is CAWGGLAGGPSYEQYF. The DNA for the CDR3 is TGTGCCTGGGGGGGACTAGCGGGAGGCCCGTCCTACGAGCAGTACTTC.